Below, 20 T cell receptor beta chains from the same sample are listed, as sequenced in a study of blood T cell repertoires in COVID-19 (dated by TCRdb to 2019 to 2021). The method was the immunoSEQ multiplex PCR assay. Drawn from immuneACCESS, this table holds only the in-frame rearrangements with V and J called that TCRdb kept. Clones are partly lost; checked studies trace under half to an unresolved V gene and leave the rest unexplained. This sample holds 30,000 to 35,000 clones; approximately 84% were observed only once. Roughly 3.1% of the sample belongs to the ten largest clones. Sequencing used peripheral blood. The receptor set was obtained from a man aged 70 or older with COVID-19, enrolled during active disease.

This chain links TRBV10-3 with TRBJ1-1; D is possibly TRBD1 (6 bases). Trimming left V 2 bases short and J 1 base short, with 14 bases between. The CDR3 runs to 16 residues. In germline, CDR1 is ENHRY, CDR2 SYGVKD. CDR3 amino acids: CAISELPGDPNTEAFF. The CDR3 DNA sequence: TGTGCCATCAGTGAGCTGCCAGGGGACCCGAACACTGAAGCTTTCTTT.

V usage is TRBV18 and J usage is TRBJ2-5; 9 bases match TRBD1. The ends lost 2 bases at V and 9 bases at J; junction bases unmatched: 10. The CDR3 runs 15 residues. Germline V gene sequence: CDR1 KGHSH, CDR2 LQKENI. As DNA, the CDR3 is TGTGCCAGCTCACCAAGGGTGGGACAGGGCGAAGCCCAGTACTTC. Its translation is CASSPRVGQGEAQYF.

With respect to this clone: Other DNA sequences of this sample code for an identical CDR3. The chain joins TRBV5-5 to TRBJ1-6; no clear D gene. In germline, CDR1 is SGHKS, CDR2 YYEKEE (reference sequence). CDR3 length equals 13 residues. V lost 1 base and J 8 bases, leaving 7 bases between the germline ends. CDR3 sequence (DNA): TGTGCCAGCAGCTTGCTTCGGGATTCACCCCTCCACTTT. It yields the protein CASSLLRDSPLHF.

About this clone: Other DNA sequences of this sample code for an identical CDR3. This chain links TRBV2 with TRBJ1-5, with TRBD1 as a possible D gene (5 bases). CDR1 SNHLY and CDR2 FYNNEI come from the germline V gene. Trimming left V 6 bases short and J 1 base short, with 16 bases between. There are 16 residues in the CDR3. The CDR3 reads CASSLGVGVSNQPQHF. CDR3 in DNA: TGTGCCAGCAGCCTAGGGGTTGGGGTGAGCAATCAGCCCCAGCATTTT.

The rearrangement links TRBV27 to TRBJ2-1; 7 bases fit TRBD2. J gave up 4 bases and V 6 bases, and 3 bases lay outside the gene matches. The CDR3 consists of 13 residues. The V gene's germline CDR1 is MNHEY and CDR2 SMNVEV (reference sequence). CDR3 in amino acids: CASRASGYNEQFF. CDR3 DNA sequence: TGTGCCAGCAGGGCTAGCGGTTACAATGAGCAGTTCTTC.

The CDR3 DNA reads TGCGCCAGCAGGCCGAGGGACACCTACAATGAGCAGTTCTTC. Translated: CASRPRDTYNEQFF. This chain joins TRBV5-1 and TRBJ2-1; possible D gene TRBD1, 6 bases. The V gene lost 5 bases and the J gene lost 2 bases, with 11 bases spanning the gap. This CDR3 is 14 amino acids long. CDR1 and CDR2 (germline): SGHRS, YFSETQ.

This sequence joins TRBV14 and TRBJ2-3, with 8 bases fitting TRBD2. Germline V lookup: CDR1 SGHDN, CDR2 FVKESK. The CDR3 has 15 residues. The V gene end was trimmed by 2 bases and the J gene end by 1 base; junction bases not matched to a gene: 2. The CDR3 DNA sequence: TGTGCCAGCAGCCAACTAGCGGGCCGCACAGATACGCAGTATTTT. Encoded protein: CASSQLAGRTDTQYF.

This clone was seen just once. The gene calls are TRBV7-9 and TRBJ2-3, with a weak D call TRBD2 (6 bases). Germline V gene lookup returns CDR1 SEHNR and CDR2 FQNEAQ (reference sequence). V lost 4 bases and J lost 6, with 17 bases in between. This CDR3 is built from 15 residues. The CDR3 sequence is CASSYLGHGGDTQYF. In DNA, the CDR3 is TGTGCCAGCAGCTACCTTGGGCACGGAGGGGATACGCAGTATTTT. Full variable domain (remainder filled in from reference TRBV7-9 and TRBJ2-3): DTGVSQNPRHKITKRGQNVTFRCDPISEHNRLYWYRQTLGQGPEFLTYFQNEAQLEKSRLLSDRFSAERPKGSFSTLEIQRTEQGDSAMYLCASSYLGHGGDTQYFGPGTRLTVL.

V and J are TRBV24-1 and TRBJ2-1; TRBD1 is a possible D gene (6 bases). V gave up 4 bases and J gave up 5 bases, with 11 bases separating them. This CDR3 is 14 amino acids long. Germline V CDR1 and CDR2: KGHDR, SFDVKD. The CDR3 loop reads CATSEPDRHNEQFF. The CDR3 nucleotides are TGTGCCACCAGTGAACCCGACAGGCACAATGAGCAGTTCTTC.

The CDR3 reads CASSHGQPSGNTIYF. CDR3 nucleotide sequence: TGTGCCAGCTCCCACGGACAGCCCTCTGGAAACACCATATATTTT. V gene TRBV18 combines with J gene TRBJ1-3; possibly TRBD1 for D (6 bases). There are 15 residues in the CDR3. The germline V gene encodes CDR1 KGHSH and CDR2 LQKENI. Trimming removed 6 bases from V and 0 bases from J, with 12 bases in between.

The rearrangement joins TRBV19 to TRBJ2-3; D may be TRBD2 (6 bases). Trimming pared 5 bases from V and 2 bases from J, leaving 11 bases between. The CDR3 consists of 14 residues. The V gene's germline CDR1 is LNHDA and CDR2 SQIVND (reference sequence). The CDR3 sequence is CASSWSSATDTQYF. The DNA for the CDR3 is TGTGCCAGTAGTTGGTCTAGCGCCACAGATACGCAGTATTTT.

The gene calls are TRBV2 and TRBJ1-2; TRBD1 matches at 10 bases. The V and J ends lost 10 bases and 4 bases, in that order; junction bases with no gene match: 6. The CDR3 covers 13 residues. CDR1 and CDR2 (germline): SNHLY, FYNNEI. This chain's CDR3 is CAIRQGASYGYTF. For the CDR3, the DNA is TGTGCCATCAGACAGGGGGCGAGCTATGGCTACACCTTC.

The chain couples TRBV12-3 or TRBV12-4 to TRBJ1-2, with D possibly being TRBD1 (6 bases). The V and J ends lost 3 bases and 8 bases respectively, with 10 bases between them. CDR3 size: 12 residues. As DNA, the CDR3 is TGTGCCAGCAGTTTTTACACAGGGGGCTACACCTTC. This sequence encodes CASSFYTGGYTF.

This clone was seen just once. The chain carries TRBV9 and TRBJ2-1; 9 nucleotides align to TRBD2. Trimming removed 3 bases from V and 3 bases from J; junction bases left unmatched: 4. The germline V gene encodes CDR1 SGDLS and CDR2 YYNGEE. The CDR3 extends over 15 amino acids. For the CDR3, the DNA is TGTGCCAGCAGCGCCCCTAGCGGGGTCTACAATGAGCAGTTCTTC. It specifies CASSAPSGVYNEQFF.

This chain joins TRBV5-1 and TRBJ2-5; possibly TRBD1 for D (5 bases). This CDR3 has 15 amino acids. Germline V gene sequence: CDR1 SGHRS, CDR2 YFSETQ. V lost 4 bases to trimming and J lost 2 bases, with 15 bases between them. The CDR3 DNA reads TGCGCCAGCAGCGAAATTTCAGGGATGCAAGAGACCCAGTACTTC. Its protein product is CASSEISGMQETQYF.

The chain carries TRBV7-2 and TRBJ2-1; 14 bases match TRBD2. The CDR3 sequence is 17 residues long. Germline assignment: CDR1 SGHTA and CDR2 FQGNSA. The V and J ends lost 4 bases and 3 bases, in that order; junction bases with no gene match: 5. The CDR3 bases are TGTGCCAGCAGCTCCATCGGGACTAGCGGGAGCTACAATGAGCAGTTCTTC. It specifies CASSSIGTSGSYNEQFF.

The gene calls are TRBV6-6 and TRBJ2-7; 11 bases fit TRBD1. The J segment lost 8 bases and the V segment lost 5 bases, leaving 8 bases of the junction unmatched. The CDR3 is 14 amino acids. Germline loops: CDR1 MNHNY, CDR2 SVGAGI (reference sequence). The CDR3 reads CASSRRTGGSKQYF. The CDR3 nucleotides are TGTGCCAGCAGTCGAAGGACAGGGGGCTCTAAGCAGTACTTC.

This clone was recorded once. The J gene is TRBJ1-2, the V gene TRBV7-2, with no clear D. The CDR3 totals 13 residues. Looked up from germline, CDR1 is SGHTA and CDR2 is FQGNSA. Trimming removed 0 bases from V and 8 bases from J, with 10 bases in between. The CDR3 nucleotides are TGTGCCAGCAGCTTAGCTGAGGGAAGGGGCTACACCTTC. It specifies CASSLAEGRGYTF.

The chain is built from TRBV24-1 and TRBJ2-7; 14 bases fit TRBD2. After removal of 4 bases from V and 2 bases from J, the junction contained 3 bases not matched to a gene. The CDR3 covers 16 residues. Germline V gives CDR1 KGHDR, CDR2 SFDVKD. CDR3 amino acids: CATSDGGLAGAYEQYF. The CDR3 DNA sequence: TGTGCCACCAGTGACGGGGGACTAGCGGGAGCCTACGAGCAGTACTTC.

V gene TRBV13 combines with J gene TRBJ1-5; TRBD1 matches at 8 bases. The CDR3 is 14 amino acids. Trimming cost V 3 bases and J 6 bases; bases outside gene matches: 4. Per the germline V gene, CDR1 is PRHDT and CDR2 is FYEKMQ (reference sequence). The CDR3 is CASSFGQGAQPQHF. DNA for the CDR3: TGTGCCAGCAGCTTTGGGCAGGGGGCTCAGCCCCAGCATTTT.